This TCR beta chain was identified during a study of CD8+CD57+ T cells in acquired aplastic anemia (dated by TCRdb to the late 2010s). For the study in its entirety: On average, sorted CD4+ and CD8+ cells yielded 3.2 ug of extracted DNA, with a range of about 0.19 to 30 ug. CD8+CD57+ expansion was defined as a frequency above the mean frequency observed in healthy subjects. Overall results and qualifications from the work: CD8+ Simpson's diversity did not differ significantly between patients and healthy controls (P=0.060). Approximately 31 CD8+ CDR3 sequences were found in both patients and controls but appeared to be highly expressed in patients and within the immunodominant clones of the patients.

Patients chosen for sequencing had shown expansion of CD8+CD57+ cells by flow cytometry. Every patient had a diagnosis of severe acquired aplastic anemia based on International Study of Aplastic Anemia and Agranulocytosis and Camitta criteria. No patient had received any therapy when blood was sampled. In this study, sorted CD4+ and CD8+ T cells from the blood of healthy subjects and of severe aplastic anemia patients had their TCR repertoires deep-sequenced. Patients were enrolled under clinicaltrials.gov protocols 00001620, 01623167, 00001397, 00071045, 00081523 and 00961064 in the USA. Ficoll-Paque density gradient centrifugation was used to isolate peripheral blood mononuclear cells. Before DNA extraction, CD4+ and CD8+ T cells were sorted by FACS or by magnetic beads. On this clonotype itself: This clone's antigen is unknown. Without the conserved terminal phenylalanine or tryptophan, this CDR3 likely stems from a read error. It is unclear where the CDR3 begins or ends on the DNA, so no DNA is shown, and the CDR3 is as TCRdb lists it.

With termini counted, the CDR3 has 15 amino acids. From the germline V gene, CDR1 is SNHLY and CDR2 is FYNNEI. Profiling of TCR beta VDJ combinations and CDR3 sequences used genomic DNA as the template. An Illumina HiSeq 2000 was used for TCR repertoire sequencing. The study's own analysis went as follows. TRBV/TRBJ rearrangement plots, CDR3 size and DJ length profiles, and Simpson's diversity index were used to evaluate the repertoires. The immunodominant clone was defined as the most abundant DNA sequence in deep sequencing data. CDR3 amino acid sequences were screened for sharing across subjects and were compared with published repertoires and the VDJdb database. The public sequencing data were trimmed at Q25 with fastp and processed into clonotypes with MiXCR by TCRdb, which kept only in-frame beta chains. CDR3 protein duplicates are merged, each entry listing the most common genes and DNA. These V and J calls rely on TCRdb rather than the paper's analysis. This sample is represented by approximately 250,000 distinct CDR3 sequences; 70% to 85% of them were singletons. In total, the top ten clones hold 42% of the sample.

The clonotype originates from a human donor with aplastic anemia. Sequenced input: sorted CD4+, CD8+, or CD8+CD57+ T cells (not recorded which) from PBMCs. The sequence joins TRBV2 to TRBJ1-6; the D call of TRBD1 is as the table states it, not checked on the DNA. The encoded CDR3 is CASGDGGTDTQHFRL.